This T cell receptor (beta chain) was profiled in a study of T cell repertoires in cytomegalovirus infection. Using its own MiXCR run on the reads, TCRdb lists one record per CDR3 protein. The table has about a million distinct CDR3 sequences, under 40% seen once. The sample holds many counts of this clonotype. Antigen specificity is unknown. Findings of the study overall: CMV-specific HLA-C-restricted TCR beta clonotypes dominated the ex vivo response.

The CDR3 extends over 17 amino acids. The germline V gene encodes CDR1 SEHNR and CDR2 FQNEAQ (reference sequence). The ends were cut back, 5 bases at V and 8 bases at J, with 25 bases in the middle. This specimen was cultured CD8+ T cells from PBMCs, taken from culture after CMV antigen stimulation. The rearrangement links TRBV7-9 to TRBJ2-1; no firm D call. This receptor was identified in a human donor in good health (CMV status not recorded). Some clones in this sample may be carry-over from other donors' samples. In DNA form, the CDR3 reads TGTGCCAGCAGCCTCCTTTCCAGCCCGTCGTTGCACGATGAGCAGTTCTTC. It is translated as CASSLLSSPSLHDEQFF.